This T cell receptor beta chain appears in the sequencing data of a study of cytomegalovirus exposure and HLA in healthy donors. The PCR made use of 60 Vbeta and 13 Jbeta primers. The protocol was immunoSEQ multiplex PCR, while the TCRdb copy is restricted to in-frame clones and leaves out a portion. The top ten hold 1.5% to 2% of the sample, which has approximately 150,000 clones, approximately 9% seen once. This CDR3 comprises 14 residues. Between the trimmed V and J ends, which lost 2 bases and 2 bases, there was a span of 6 bases. Germline CDR1 is MNHNY and CDR2 is SVGAGI (reference sequence). The rearrangement joins TRBV6-6 to TRBJ1-4; D perhaps matches TRBD1 (5 bases). Sequenced material: PBMCs. This sequence was found in a male donor in good health and CMV-seronegative. The CDR3 nucleotides are TGTGCCAGCAGTTACCCAGGGACTAATGAAAAACTGTTTTTT. As protein: CASSYPGTNEKLFF.